This TCR beta chain was captured by sequencing in a study of blood T cell repertoires in COVID-19. Study-wide context: Sites in the United States, Italy and Spain provided acute and convalescent COVID-19 samples.

Seattle patients were enrolled while actively infected and followed longitudinally. Germline lookup yields CDR1 MGHDK and CDR2 SYGVNS. The CDR3 length is 18 residues. V gave up 3 bases and J gave up 7 bases; unmatched junction bases: 17. The assay was immunoSEQ multiplex PCR, and TCRdb's table has in-frame clones only and misses some. The repertoire holds around 270,000 clones, with 80% to 95% as singletons. Sequenced: peripheral blood. This receptor was obtained from a person under 30 with COVID-19, enrolled during active disease. The V and J genes are TRBV25-1 and TRBJ1-2; TRBD1 aligns across 10 bases. CDR3 sequence reads: CASSDSMEGDRGQGGYTF. The CDR3 DNA reads TGTGCCAGCAGTGACAGTATGGAGGGCGACAGGGGGCAAGGTGGCTACACCTTC.